Following are 23 T cell receptor beta chains from one sample sequenced in a study of CD8+ T cells in alopecia areata. Treatment of the sample: oral pan-JAK inhibitor, 5-10 mg twice daily. TCR sequencing used cDNA made by reverse transcription of extracted RNA. Method: immunoSEQ multiplex PCR; TCRdb's copy keeps in-frame clones and lacks some. Among roughly 70,000 clones listed, 25% to 30% were seen once. The material was CD8+ T cells sorted from blood, obtained at week 4, from a patient treated with tofacitinib. Source of these receptors: a human donor with alopecia areata.

In this sample, this clone turned up a few times. The rearrangement joins TRBV4-1 to TRBJ2-7, with D hard to call. Germline lookup yields CDR1 MGHRA and CDR2 YSYEKL. The ends were cut back, 1 base at V and 2 bases at J, with 9 bases in the middle. The CDR3 runs to 14 residues. The CDR3 DNA reads as TGCGCCAGCAGCCAAGCTGGCAACCCCTACGAGCAGTACTTC. It is translated as CASSQAGNPYEQYF.

This clone was seen more than once but under ten times. The chain links TRBV7-9 to TRBJ1-5, with D perhaps matching TRBD1 (6 bases). The CDR3 runs 14 residues. Germline V gene lookup returns CDR1 SEHNR and CDR2 FQNEAQ (reference sequence). Trimming cost V 4 bases and J 7 bases, with 14 bases left between them. The CDR3 nucleotides are TGTGCCAGCAGCTCCACAGGGATCATACAGCCCCAGCATTTT. Amino acids: CASSSTGIIQPQHF.

The rearrangement links TRBV29-1 to TRBJ1-2, with no clear D. This CDR3 region has 12 residues. The V and J ends lost 2 bases and 5 bases respectively, with 9 bases between them. Germline V gives CDR1 SQVTM, CDR2 ANQGSEA. CDR3 DNA sequence: TGCAGCGTTGAAAGGTTGGGTTATGGCTACACCTTC. Translation gives CSVERLGYGYTF. Drawing the rest from reference TRBV29-1 and TRBJ1-2, the complete variable domain is SAVISQKPSRDICQRGTSLTIQCQVDSQVTMMFWYRQQPGQSLTLIATANQGSEATYESGFVIDKFPISRPNLTFSTLTVSNMSPEDSSIYLCSVERLGYGYTFGSGTRLTVV.

This rearrangement joins TRBV6-5 to TRBJ1-2; tentative D call: TRBD1 (6 bases). Germline V gene lookup returns CDR1 MNHEY and CDR2 SVGAGI. V was clipped by 2 bases and J by 3 bases, with 13 bases between them. This CDR3 comprises 15 residues. CDR3 sequence (DNA): TGTGCCAGCAGTTACAACACAGGGAAGTACTATGGCTACACCTTC. This encodes CASSYNTGKYYGYTF.

In its sample, this clone was seen a few times. This sequence joins TRBV10-3 and TRBJ2-4; D call uncertain. There are 16 residues in the CDR3. V was cut by 6 bases and J by 4 bases, with 19 bases left in between. CDR1 is ENHRY, CDR2 SYGVKD, per germline. CDR3 residues: CAIRNPQDGPKNIQYF. In nucleotides, the CDR3 is TGTGCCATCAGAAACCCCCAGGACGGGCCAAAAAACATTCAGTACTTC.

This clone was seen a handful of times. V is TRBV29-1 and J is TRBJ2-7; 7 bases are a match to TRBD2. Looked up from germline, CDR1 is SQVTM and CDR2 is ANQGSEA. V shed 4 bases, J shed 5 bases, and the junction held 11 bases outside the gene matches. The CDR3 is 14 residues long. The CDR3 DNA follows: TGCAGCGTTGGGGTACTGGGGAGGGGCGACGAGCAGTACTTC. Translated: CSVGVLGRGDEQYF.

This clone has just a few counts. CDR3 in amino acids: CSVEGLGFGTYEQYF. CDR3 nucleotide sequence: TGCAGCGTTGAAGGTTTAGGGTTTGGGACCTACGAGCAGTACTTC. The V gene is TRBV29-1, the J gene TRBJ2-7; D remains unclear. The V end was cut by 1 base, the J end by 2 bases, with 15 bases between. Looked up from germline, CDR1 is SQVTM and CDR2 is ANQGSEA. The CDR3 is made up of 15 amino acids.

The chain recombines TRBV30 with TRBJ1-2; D gene unclear. Germline CDR1 reads GTSNPN; CDR2 reads SVGIG (reference sequence). The CDR3 is 13 amino acids. Trimming removed 5 bases from V and 2 bases from J, with 12 bases in between. CDR3 DNA sequence: TGTGCCTGGTTCCGCGGGGTCAACTATGGCTACACCTTC. Translation: CAWFRGVNYGYTF.

This chain links TRBV11-2 with TRBJ2-7, with D perhaps matching TRBD1 (6 bases). Germline loops: CDR1 SGHAT, CDR2 FQNNGV. There are 14 residues in the CDR3. V was clipped by 6 bases and J by 3 bases, with 15 bases between them. The CDR3 protein is CASSIGRGFYEQYF. CDR3 bases: TGTGCCAGCAGTATTGGTAGGGGGTTCTACGAGCAGTACTTC.

This clone came up a few times. Written as DNA, the CDR3 is TGTGCCTGGAGGGACCTGGACTGGGTGCCAGGGGCCAACGTCCTGACTTTC. Translated, it gives CAWRDLDWVPGANVLTF. This chain uses TRBV30 with TRBJ2-6; a possible D gene is TRBD2 (5 bases). Germline V gene lookup returns CDR1 GTSNPN and CDR2 SVGIG (reference sequence). The CDR3 loop spans 17 amino acids. Trimming took 3 bases from V and 4 from J, leaving 19 bases between them. The whole variable domain, filled in from reference TRBV30 and TRBJ2-6, reads SQTIHQWPATLVQPVGSPLSLECTVEGTSNPNLYWYRQAAGRGLQLLFYSVGIGQISSEVPQNLSASRPQDRQFILSSKKLLLSDSGFYLCAWRDLDWVPGANVLTFGAGSRLTVL.

This chain links TRBV29-1 with TRBJ1-5; D gene unclear. V shed 4 bases and J shed 4 bases, with 8 bases lying between them. From germline, CDR1 is SQVTM and CDR2 ANQGSEA. CDR3 length: 12 amino acids. The CDR3 protein is CSVVEGNQPQHF. The CDR3, as DNA: TGCAGCGTTGTAGAGGGTAATCAGCCCCAGCATTTT.

The chain links TRBV27 to TRBJ1-5; D is possibly TRBD1 (6 bases). This CDR3 is 14 amino acids long. Looked up from germline, CDR1 is MNHEY and CDR2 is SMNVEV (reference sequence). Trimming took off 6 bases at V and 7 bases at J, with 16 bases between the two ends. CDR3: CASRNGGPGQPQHF. The CDR3 nucleotides are TGTGCCAGCAGAAACGGGGGGCCAGGGCAGCCCCAGCATTTT.

There are a few counts of this clone. V is TRBV29-1 and J is TRBJ2-1; the match to TRBD2 covers 14 bases. CDR1 is SQVTM, CDR2 ANQGSEA, per germline. The length of the CDR3 is 16 residues. After removal of 6 bases from V and 6 bases from J, the junction contained 10 bases not matched to a gene. This CDR3 is CSVPTRLAGGRNEQFF. The CDR3 region has the DNA TGCAGCGTCCCCACAAGACTAGCGGGAGGGCGCAATGAGCAGTTCTTC.

This clone has at least ten counts. The rearrangement links TRBV4-3 to TRBJ1-1, with D perhaps matching TRBD1 (5 bases). Trimming took off 4 bases at V and 2 bases at J, with 17 bases between the two ends. This CDR3 region has 16 residues. The V gene's germline CDR1 is LGHNA and CDR2 YSLEER. The CDR3 nucleotides read TGCGCCAGCAGCCCGAACCAAGGGGCAGGAAACACTGAAGCTTTCTTT. This codes for CASSPNQGAGNTEAFF.

The rearrangement uses TRBV15 and TRBJ2-2; D might be TRBD2 (6 bases). Germline values: CDR1 LNHNV, CDR2 YYDKDF (reference sequence). This CDR3 has 15 residues. Trimming took 3 bases from V and 6 from J, leaving 14 bases between them. CDR3 amino acids: CATSRGREVAGELFF. The CDR3 nucleotides are TGTGCCACCAGCAGGGGCAGGGAGGTGGCCGGGGAGCTGTTTTTT. Based on the CDR3 plus reference TRBV15 and TRBJ2-2, the full variable domain is DAMVIQNPRYQVTQFGKPVTLSCSQTLNHNVMYWYQQKSSQAPKLLFHYYDKDFNNEADTPDNFQSRRPNTSFCFLDIRSPGLGDTAMYLCATSRGREVAGELFFGEGSRLTVL.

This clone occurred a few times. This sample also contains other DNA sequences that code for the same CDR3. CDR3 DNA: TGCAGCGTTGAAGGAGACTATGGCTACACCTTC. This codes for CSVEGDYGYTF. The J gene is TRBJ1-2, the V gene TRBV29-1; unclear D gene. The germline V gene has CDR1 SQVTM and CDR2 ANQGSEA. Trimming removed 1 base from V and 3 bases from J, with 3 bases in between. This CDR3 comprises 11 residues.

This chain joins TRBV4-1 and TRBJ2-7; possibly TRBD2 for D (5 bases). This CDR3 is built from 13 residues. The ends were cut back, 1 base at V and 6 bases at J, with 10 bases in the middle. In germline, CDR1 is MGHRA, CDR2 YSYEKL. CDR3 in DNA: TGCGCCAGCAGCCAAGTGGGGAGCGGCGAGCAGTACTTC. Its translation is CASSQVGSGEQYF.

The J gene is TRBJ1-2, the V gene TRBV29-1, with D tentatively TRBD1 (6 bases). Trimming left V 7 bases short and J 3 bases short, with 27 bases between. This CDR3 is built from 17 residues. Germline CDR1 reads SQVTM; CDR2 reads ANQGSEA. CDR3 protein: CSAGVNRDTNLDYGYTF. The CDR3 nucleotides are TGCAGCGCTGGGGTCAACCGGGACACCAACCTAGACTATGGCTACACCTTC.

This chain links TRBV5-8 with TRBJ2-2; TRBD2 is a possible D gene (6 bases). CDR3 length: 15 amino acids. The germline V and J ends were trimmed by 0 bases and 4 bases, with 10 bases remaining between them. In germline, CDR1 is SGHTS, CDR2 YDEGEE. The CDR3 loop is CASSLVTAGTGELFF. The CDR3 DNA is TGTGCCAGCAGCTTGGTGACAGCGGGCACCGGGGAGCTGTTTTTT.

The gene calls are TRBV25-1 and TRBJ2-7; tentative D call: TRBD2 (6 bases). Trimming removed 3 bases at V and 6 bases at J, with 15 bases between. Germline CDR1 reads MGHDK; CDR2 reads SYGVNS. The CDR3 sequence is 14 residues long. Here the CDR3 DNA reads TGTGCCAGCAGTGAGTGGGGCGGGATAAGCGAGCAGTACTTC. Translation gives CASSEWGGISEQYF.

The genes are TRBV2 and TRBJ2-2; 7 bases are shared with TRBD2. V lost 7 bases and J lost 1; bases outside the gene matches: 3. The CDR3 spans 14 residues. Germline V gene sequence: CDR1 SNHLY, CDR2 FYNNEI. CDR3 protein: CASISGMNTGELFF. The DNA for the CDR3 is TGTGCCAGCATCAGCGGGATGAACACCGGGGAGCTGTTTTTT.

The V call is TRBV29-1, the J call TRBJ2-5; 8 nucleotides line up with TRBD2. Germline values: CDR1 SQVTM, CDR2 ANQGSEA. CDR3 length equals 13 residues. The V segment lost 3 bases and the J segment 5 bases; nucleotides outside the gene matches: 5. DNA for the CDR3: TGCAGCGTTGATGTGACTAGCGAGGAGACCCAGTACTTC. This translates into CSVDVTSEETQYF.

This chain connects TRBV7-9 to TRBJ2-1, with unresolved D. The V and J ends lost 5 bases and 8 bases respectively, with 13 bases between them. CDR3 length: 13 residues. Germline V gene sequence: CDR1 SEHNR, CDR2 FQNEAQ (reference sequence). This CDR3 reads CASSPALGDEQFF. CDR3 DNA sequence: TGTGCCAGCAGCCCCGCGTTAGGCGATGAGCAGTTCTTC. Drawing the rest from reference TRBV7-9 and TRBJ2-1, the complete variable domain is DTGVSQNPRHKITKRGQNVTFRCDPISEHNRLYWYRQTLGQGPEFLTYFQNEAQLEKSRLLSDRFSAERPKGSFSTLEIQRTEQGDSAMYLCASSPALGDEQFFGPGTRLTVL.